This T cell receptor (beta chain) was observed in a study of CD8 T cells in Susac syndrome. Germline V CDR1 and CDR2: SGDLS, YYNGEE. The germline V and J ends were trimmed by 0 bases and 6 bases, with 7 bases remaining between them. The CDR3 is made up of 12 amino acids. About this clonotype: Its antigen is as yet unknown.

Study results and caveats: The authors acknowledged that the study's TCR sequencing and HLA analysis involved relatively few individuals.

Reverse transcription used about 0.45 to 1 ug RNA and random hexamers. The CDR3 of TCR beta was amplified by immunoSEQ multiplex PCR across 54 Vbeta and 13 Jbeta. TCRdb reanalysed the immunoSEQ multiplex PCR reads using MiXCR and keeps one entry per CDR3 protein. The sample lists 250,000 to 300,000 distinct CDR3 sequences, 70% to 90% occurring once. FACS enriched CD8+ TEMRA cells, while bulk CD8+ and CD4+ were negatively isolated. The chain employs TRBV9 and TRBJ2-7; D remains ambiguous. Sequenced sample: CD8+ T cells from PBMCs. The TCR originated in a human donor with multiple sclerosis. The CDR3 loop reads CASSVGSTEQYF. The CDR3 DNA follows: TGTGCCAGCAGCGTAGGTAGCACCGAGCAGTACTTC.